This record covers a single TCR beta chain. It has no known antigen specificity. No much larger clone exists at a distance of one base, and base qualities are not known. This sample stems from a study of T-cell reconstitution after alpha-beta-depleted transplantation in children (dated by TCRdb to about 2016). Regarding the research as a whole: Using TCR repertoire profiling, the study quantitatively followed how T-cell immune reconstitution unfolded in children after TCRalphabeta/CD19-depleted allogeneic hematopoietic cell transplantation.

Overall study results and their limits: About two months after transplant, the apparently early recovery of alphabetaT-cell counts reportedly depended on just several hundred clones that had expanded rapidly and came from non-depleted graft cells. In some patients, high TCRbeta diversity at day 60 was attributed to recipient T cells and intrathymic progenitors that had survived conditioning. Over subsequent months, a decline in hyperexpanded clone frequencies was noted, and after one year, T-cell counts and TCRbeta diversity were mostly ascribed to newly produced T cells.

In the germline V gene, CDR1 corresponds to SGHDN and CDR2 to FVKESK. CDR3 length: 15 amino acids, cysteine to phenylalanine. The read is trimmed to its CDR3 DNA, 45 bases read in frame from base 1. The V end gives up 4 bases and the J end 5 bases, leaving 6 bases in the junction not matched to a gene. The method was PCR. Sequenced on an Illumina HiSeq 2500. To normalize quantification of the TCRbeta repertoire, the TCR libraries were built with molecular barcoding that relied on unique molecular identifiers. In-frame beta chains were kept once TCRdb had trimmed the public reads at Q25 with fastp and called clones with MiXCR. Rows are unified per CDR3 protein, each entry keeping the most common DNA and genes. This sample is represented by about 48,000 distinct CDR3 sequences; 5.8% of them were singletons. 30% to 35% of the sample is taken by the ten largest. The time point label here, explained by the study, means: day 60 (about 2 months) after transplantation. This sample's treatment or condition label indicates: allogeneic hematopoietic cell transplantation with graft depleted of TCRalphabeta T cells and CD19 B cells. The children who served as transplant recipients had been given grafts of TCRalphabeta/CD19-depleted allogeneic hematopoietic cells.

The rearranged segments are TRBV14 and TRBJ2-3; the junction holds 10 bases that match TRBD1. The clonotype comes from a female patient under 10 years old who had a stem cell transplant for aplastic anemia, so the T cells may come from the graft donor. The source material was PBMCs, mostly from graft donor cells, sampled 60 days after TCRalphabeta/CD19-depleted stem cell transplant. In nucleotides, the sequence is TGTGCCAGCAGCCCAAGGACAGGGGGGGGAGATACGCAGTATTTT. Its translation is CASSPRTGGGDTQYF.